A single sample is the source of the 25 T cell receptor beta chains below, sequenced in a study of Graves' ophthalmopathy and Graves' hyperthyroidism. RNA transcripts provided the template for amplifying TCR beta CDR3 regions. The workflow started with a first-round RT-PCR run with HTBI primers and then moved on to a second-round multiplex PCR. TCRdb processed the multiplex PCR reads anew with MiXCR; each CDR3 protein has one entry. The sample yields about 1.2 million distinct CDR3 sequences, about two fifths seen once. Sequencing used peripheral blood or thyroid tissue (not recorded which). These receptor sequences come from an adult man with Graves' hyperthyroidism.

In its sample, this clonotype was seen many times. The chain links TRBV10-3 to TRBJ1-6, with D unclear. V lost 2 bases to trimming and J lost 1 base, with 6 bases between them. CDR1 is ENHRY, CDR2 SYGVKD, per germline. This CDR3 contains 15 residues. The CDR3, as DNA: TGTGCCATCAGTGAGAGTCCGTCCTATAATTCACCCCTCCACTTT. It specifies CAISESPSYNSPLHF.

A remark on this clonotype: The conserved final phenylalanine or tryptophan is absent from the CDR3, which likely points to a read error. CDR3 in amino acids: CASSLDGQYEQYL. As DNA, the CDR3 is TGTGCCAGCAGCTTGGACGGACAGTACGAGCAGTACCTC. The chain has TRBV5-4 and TRBJ2-7; D might be TRBD1 (6 bases). Trimming took 0 bases from V and 4 from J, leaving 8 bases between them. Germline V gene lookup returns CDR1 SGHNT and CDR2 YYREEE (reference sequence). The CDR3 contains 13 residues.

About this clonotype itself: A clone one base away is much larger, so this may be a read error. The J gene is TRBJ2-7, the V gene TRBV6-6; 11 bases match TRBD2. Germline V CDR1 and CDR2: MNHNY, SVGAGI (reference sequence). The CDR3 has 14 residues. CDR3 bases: TGTGTCAGCAGGGGGACTAGCGGCTCCTACGAGCAGTACTTC. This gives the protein CVSRGTSGSYEQYF.

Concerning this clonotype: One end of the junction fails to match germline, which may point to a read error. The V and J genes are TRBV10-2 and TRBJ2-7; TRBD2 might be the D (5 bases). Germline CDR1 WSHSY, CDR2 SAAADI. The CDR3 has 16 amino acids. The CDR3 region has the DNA TGTGCCAGCAGTTACCCCCTGCGGGCAAGGAACTACGAGCAGTACTTC. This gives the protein CASSYPLRARNYEQYF.

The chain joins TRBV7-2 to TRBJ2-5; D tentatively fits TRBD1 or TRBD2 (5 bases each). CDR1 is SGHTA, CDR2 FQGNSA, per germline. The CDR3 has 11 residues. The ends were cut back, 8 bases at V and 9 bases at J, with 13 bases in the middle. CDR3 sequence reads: CASGGSQPQYF. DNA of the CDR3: TGTGCCAGCGGGGGTAGTCAGCCCCAGTACTTC.

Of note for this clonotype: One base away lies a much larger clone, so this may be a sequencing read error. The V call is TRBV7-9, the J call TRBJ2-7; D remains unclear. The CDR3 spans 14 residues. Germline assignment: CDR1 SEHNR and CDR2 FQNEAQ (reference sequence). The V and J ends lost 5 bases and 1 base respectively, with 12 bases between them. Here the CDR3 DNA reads TGTGCCAGCAGCCGTCCCCCACGATCCTACGAGCAGTACTTC. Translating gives CASSRPPRSYEQYF.

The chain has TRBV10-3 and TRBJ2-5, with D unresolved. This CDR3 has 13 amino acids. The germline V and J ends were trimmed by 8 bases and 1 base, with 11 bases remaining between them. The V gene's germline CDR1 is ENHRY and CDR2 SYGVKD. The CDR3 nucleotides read TGTGCCATCGGGGATAAGTTCCAAGAGACCCAGTACTTC. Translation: CAIGDKFQETQYF.

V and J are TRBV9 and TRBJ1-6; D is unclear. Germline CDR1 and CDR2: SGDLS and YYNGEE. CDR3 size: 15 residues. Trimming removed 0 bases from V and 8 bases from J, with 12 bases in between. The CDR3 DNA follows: TGTGCCAGCAGCGTAGGGGCCCACCGGGATTCACCCCTCCACTTT. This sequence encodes CASSVGAHRDSPLHF.

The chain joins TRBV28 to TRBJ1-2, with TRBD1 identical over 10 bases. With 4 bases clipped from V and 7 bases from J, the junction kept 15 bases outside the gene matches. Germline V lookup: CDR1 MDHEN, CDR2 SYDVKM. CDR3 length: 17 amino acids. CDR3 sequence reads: CASSSLLLTGGEGGYTF. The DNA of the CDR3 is TGTGCCAGCAGTTCACTGCTCCTGACAGGGGGCGAGGGTGGCTACACCTTC.

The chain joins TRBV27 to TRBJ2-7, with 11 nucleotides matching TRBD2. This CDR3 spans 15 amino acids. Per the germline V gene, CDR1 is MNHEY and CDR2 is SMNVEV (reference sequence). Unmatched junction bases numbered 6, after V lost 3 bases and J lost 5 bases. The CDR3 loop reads CASSFLAGGPNEQYF. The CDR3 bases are TGTGCCAGCAGTTTCTTAGCGGGAGGGCCGAACGAGCAGTACTTC.

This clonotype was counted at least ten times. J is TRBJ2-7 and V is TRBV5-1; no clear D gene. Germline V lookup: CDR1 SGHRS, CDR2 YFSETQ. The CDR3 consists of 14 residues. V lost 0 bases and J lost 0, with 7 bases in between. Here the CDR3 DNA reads TGCGCCAGCAGCTTGGGGCCAGCCTCCTACGAGCAGTACTTC. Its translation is CASSLGPASYEQYF. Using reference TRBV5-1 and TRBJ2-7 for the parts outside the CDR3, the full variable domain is KAGVTQTPRYLIKTRGQQVTLSCSPISGHRSVSWYQQTPGQGLQFLFEYFSETQRNKGNFPGRFSGRQFSNSRSEMNVSTLELGDSALYLCASSLGPASYEQYFGPGTRLTVT.

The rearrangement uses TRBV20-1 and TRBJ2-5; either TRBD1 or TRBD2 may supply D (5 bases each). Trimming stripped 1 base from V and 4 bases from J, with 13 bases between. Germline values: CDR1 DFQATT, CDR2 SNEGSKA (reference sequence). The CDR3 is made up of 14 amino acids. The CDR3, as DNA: TGCAGTGCTAGAGCTGCTTGGGGGAGAGAGACCCAGTACTTC. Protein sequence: CSARAAWGRETQYF.

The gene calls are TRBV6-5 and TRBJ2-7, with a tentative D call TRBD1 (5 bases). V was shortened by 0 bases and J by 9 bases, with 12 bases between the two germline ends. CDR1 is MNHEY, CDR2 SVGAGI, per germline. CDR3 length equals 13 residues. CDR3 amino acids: CASSYSMGRGQYF. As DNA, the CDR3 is TGTGCCAGCAGTTACTCGATGGGGCGCGGGCAGTACTTC.

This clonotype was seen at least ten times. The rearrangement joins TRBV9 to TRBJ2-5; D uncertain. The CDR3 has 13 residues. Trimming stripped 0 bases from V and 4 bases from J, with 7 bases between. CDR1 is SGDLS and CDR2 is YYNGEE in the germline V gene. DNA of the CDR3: TGTGCCAGCAGCGTAGTTTCGGGAGAGACCCAGTACTTC. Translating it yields CASSVVSGETQYF.

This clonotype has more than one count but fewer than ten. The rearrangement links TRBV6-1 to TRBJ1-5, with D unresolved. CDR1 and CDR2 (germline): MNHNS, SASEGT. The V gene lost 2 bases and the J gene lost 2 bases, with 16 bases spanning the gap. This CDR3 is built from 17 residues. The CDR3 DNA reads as TGTGCCAGCAGTGAATCAAATTTCGGTCTGGGCAATCAGCCCCAGCATTTT. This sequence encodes CASSESNFGLGNQPQHF.

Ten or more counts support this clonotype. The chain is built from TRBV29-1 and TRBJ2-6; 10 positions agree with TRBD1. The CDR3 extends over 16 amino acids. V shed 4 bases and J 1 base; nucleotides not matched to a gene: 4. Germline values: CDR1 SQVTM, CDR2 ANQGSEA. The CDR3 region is CSVVSGQGSGANVLTF. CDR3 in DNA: TGCAGCGTTGTGTCGGGACAGGGGTCTGGGGCCAACGTCCTGACTTTC.

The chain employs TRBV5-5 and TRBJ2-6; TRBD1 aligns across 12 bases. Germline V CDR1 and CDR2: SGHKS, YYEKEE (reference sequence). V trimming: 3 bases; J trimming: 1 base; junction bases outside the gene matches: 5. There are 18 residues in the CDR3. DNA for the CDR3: TGTGCCAGCAGCTACCGGGACAGGGGGCGATCTGGGGCCAACGTCCTGACTTTC. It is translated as CASSYRDRGRSGANVLTF.

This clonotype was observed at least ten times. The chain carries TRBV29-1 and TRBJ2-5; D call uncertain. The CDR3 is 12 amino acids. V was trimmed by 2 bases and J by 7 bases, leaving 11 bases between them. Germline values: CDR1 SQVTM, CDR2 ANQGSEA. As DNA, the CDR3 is TGCAGCGTTGAACCCCCCCGTGGGACCCAGTACTTC. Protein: CSVEPPRGTQYF.

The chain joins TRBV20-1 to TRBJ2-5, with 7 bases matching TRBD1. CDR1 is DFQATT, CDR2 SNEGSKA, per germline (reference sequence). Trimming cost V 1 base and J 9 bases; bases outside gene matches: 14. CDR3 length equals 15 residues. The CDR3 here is CSARVPDRDNQPQYF. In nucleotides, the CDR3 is TGCAGTGCTAGAGTCCCCGACAGGGACAATCAGCCCCAGTACTTC.

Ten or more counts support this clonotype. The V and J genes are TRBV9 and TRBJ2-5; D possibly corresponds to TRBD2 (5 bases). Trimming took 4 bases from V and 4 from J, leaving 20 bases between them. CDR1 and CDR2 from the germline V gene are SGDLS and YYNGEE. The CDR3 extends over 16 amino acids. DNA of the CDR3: TGTGCCAGCAGCACCCAGGTGGGGTTTGCGGGAGAGACCCAGTACTTC. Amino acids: CASSTQVGFAGETQYF. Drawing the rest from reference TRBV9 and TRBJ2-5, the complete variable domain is DSGVTQTPKHLITATGQRVTLRCSPRSGDLSVYWYQQSLDQGLQFLIQYYNGEERAKGNILERFSAQQFPDLHSELNLSSLELGDSALYFCASSTQVGFAGETQYFGPGTRLLVL.

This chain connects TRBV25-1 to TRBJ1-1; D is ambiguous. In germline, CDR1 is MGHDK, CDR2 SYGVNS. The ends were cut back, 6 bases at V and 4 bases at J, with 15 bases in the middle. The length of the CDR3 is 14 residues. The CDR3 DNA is TGTGCCAGCAGCGCAAAAAAGGAGGGCACTGAAGCTTTCTTT. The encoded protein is CASSAKKEGTEAFF.

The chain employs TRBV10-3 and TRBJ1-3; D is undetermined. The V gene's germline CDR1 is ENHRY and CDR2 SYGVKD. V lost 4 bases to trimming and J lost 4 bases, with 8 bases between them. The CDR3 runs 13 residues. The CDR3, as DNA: TGTGCCATCAGTGGACTAGCGGGAAACACCATATATTTT. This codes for CAISGLAGNTIYF.

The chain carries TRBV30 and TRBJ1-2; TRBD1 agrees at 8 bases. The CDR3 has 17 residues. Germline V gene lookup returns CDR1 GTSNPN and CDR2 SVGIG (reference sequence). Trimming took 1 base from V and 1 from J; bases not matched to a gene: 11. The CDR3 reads CAWSGGRGRMVNYGYTF. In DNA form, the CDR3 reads TGTGCCTGGAGTGGAGGCAGGGGGCGGATGGTTAACTATGGCTACACCTTC.

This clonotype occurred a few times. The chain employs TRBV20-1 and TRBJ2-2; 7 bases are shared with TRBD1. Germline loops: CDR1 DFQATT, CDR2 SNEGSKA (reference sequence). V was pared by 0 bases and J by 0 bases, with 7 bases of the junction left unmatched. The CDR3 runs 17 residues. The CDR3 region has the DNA TGCAGTGCTAGAGATCCCCGACAGGGTCCGAACACCGGGGAGCTGTTTTTT. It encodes CSARDPRQGPNTGELFF.

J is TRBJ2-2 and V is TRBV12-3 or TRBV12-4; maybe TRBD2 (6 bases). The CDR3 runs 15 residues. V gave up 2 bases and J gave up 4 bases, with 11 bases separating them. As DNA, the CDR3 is TGTGCCAGCAGTTTAAGAGGGACTGGCACCGGGGAGCTGTTTTTT. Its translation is CASSLRGTGTGELFF.